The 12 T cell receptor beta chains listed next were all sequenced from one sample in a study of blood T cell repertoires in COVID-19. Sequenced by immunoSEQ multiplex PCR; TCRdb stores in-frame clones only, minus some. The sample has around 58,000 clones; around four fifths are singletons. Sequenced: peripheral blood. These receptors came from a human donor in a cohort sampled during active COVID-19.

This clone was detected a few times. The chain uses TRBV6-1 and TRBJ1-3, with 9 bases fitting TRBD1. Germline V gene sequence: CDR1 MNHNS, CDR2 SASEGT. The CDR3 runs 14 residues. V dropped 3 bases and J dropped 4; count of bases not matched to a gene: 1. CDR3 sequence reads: CASSEGQGGNTIYF. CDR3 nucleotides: TGTGCCAGCAGTGAGGGACAGGGAGGAAACACCATATATTTT.

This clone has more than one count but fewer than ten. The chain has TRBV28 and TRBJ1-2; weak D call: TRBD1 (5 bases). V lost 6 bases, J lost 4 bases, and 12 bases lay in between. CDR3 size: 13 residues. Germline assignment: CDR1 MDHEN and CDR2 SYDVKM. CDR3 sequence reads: CASSSDRPYGYTF. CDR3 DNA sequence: TGTGCCAGCAGCTCAGACAGACCCTATGGCTACACCTTC.

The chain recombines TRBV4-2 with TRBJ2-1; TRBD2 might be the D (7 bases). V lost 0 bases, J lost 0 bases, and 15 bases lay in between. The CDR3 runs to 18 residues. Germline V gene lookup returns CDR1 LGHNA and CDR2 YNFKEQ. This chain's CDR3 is CASSQDPGGQSSYNEQFF. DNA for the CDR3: TGTGCCAGCAGCCAAGATCCCGGGGGGCAGAGCTCCTACAATGAGCAGTTCTTC.

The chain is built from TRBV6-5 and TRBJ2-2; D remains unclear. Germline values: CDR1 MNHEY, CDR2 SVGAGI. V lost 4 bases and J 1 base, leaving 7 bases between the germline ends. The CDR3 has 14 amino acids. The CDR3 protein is CASSWQMNTGELFF. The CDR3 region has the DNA TGTGCCAGCAGTTGGCAGATGAACACCGGGGAGCTGTTTTTT.

The CDR3 region has the DNA TGTGCCAGCAGCCGCCGGGGAGACCTCTCTGGGGCCAACGTCCTGACTTTC. The encoded protein is CASSRRGDLSGANVLTF. The rearrangement uses TRBV7-2 and TRBJ2-6, with a possible D match to TRBD2 (5 bases). The V end lost 5 bases, the J end lost 0 bases, and 14 bases lay between the germline ends. Per the germline V gene, CDR1 is SGHTA and CDR2 is FQGNSA. The CDR3 is 17 amino acids.

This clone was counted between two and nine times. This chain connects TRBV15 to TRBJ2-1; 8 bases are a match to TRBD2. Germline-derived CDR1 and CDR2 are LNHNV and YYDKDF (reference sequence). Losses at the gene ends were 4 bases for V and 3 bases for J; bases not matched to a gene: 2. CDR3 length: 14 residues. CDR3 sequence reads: CATSISGVYNEQFF. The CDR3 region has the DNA TGTGCCACCAGCATTAGCGGGGTCTACAATGAGCAGTTCTTC. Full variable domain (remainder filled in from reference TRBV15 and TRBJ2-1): DAMVIQNPRYQVTQFGKPVTLSCSQTLNHNVMYWYQQKSSQAPKLLFHYYDKDFNNEADTPDNFQSRRPNTSFCFLDIRSPGLGDTAMYLCATSISGVYNEQFFGPGTRLTVL.

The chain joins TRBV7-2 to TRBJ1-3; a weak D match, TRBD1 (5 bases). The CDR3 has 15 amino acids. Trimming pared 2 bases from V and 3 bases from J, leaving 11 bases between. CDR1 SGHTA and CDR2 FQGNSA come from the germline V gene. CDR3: CASSLTRAGGNTIYF. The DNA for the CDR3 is TGTGCCAGCAGCTTAACCAGGGCTGGTGGAAACACCATATATTTT.

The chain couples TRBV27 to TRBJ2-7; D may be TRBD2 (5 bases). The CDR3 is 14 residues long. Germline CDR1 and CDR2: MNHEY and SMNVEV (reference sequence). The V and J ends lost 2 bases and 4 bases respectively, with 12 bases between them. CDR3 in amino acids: CASSLRGLGYEQYF. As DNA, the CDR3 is TGTGCCAGCAGTTTACGAGGACTGGGATACGAGCAGTACTTC.

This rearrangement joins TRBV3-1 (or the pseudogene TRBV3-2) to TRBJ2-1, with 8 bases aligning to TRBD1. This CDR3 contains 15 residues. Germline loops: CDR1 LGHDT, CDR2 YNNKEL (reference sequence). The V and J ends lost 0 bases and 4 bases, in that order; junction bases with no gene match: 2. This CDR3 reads CASSQDRGRYNEQFF. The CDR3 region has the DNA TGTGCCAGCAGCCAAGACAGGGGGCGATACAATGAGCAGTTCTTC.

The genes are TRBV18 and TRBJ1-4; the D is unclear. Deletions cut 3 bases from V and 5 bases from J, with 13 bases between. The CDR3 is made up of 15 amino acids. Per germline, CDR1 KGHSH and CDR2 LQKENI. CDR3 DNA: TGTGCCAGCTCACCTTACGCGACCGGGAATGAAAAACTGTTTTTT. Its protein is CASSPYATGNEKLFF.

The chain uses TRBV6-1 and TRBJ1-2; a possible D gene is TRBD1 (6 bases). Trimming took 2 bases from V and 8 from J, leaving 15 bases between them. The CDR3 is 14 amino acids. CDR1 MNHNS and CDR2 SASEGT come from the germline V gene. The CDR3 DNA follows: TGTGCCAGCAGTGAAAGGGGGGGCACAGTGGGCTACACCTTC. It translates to CASSERGGTVGYTF.

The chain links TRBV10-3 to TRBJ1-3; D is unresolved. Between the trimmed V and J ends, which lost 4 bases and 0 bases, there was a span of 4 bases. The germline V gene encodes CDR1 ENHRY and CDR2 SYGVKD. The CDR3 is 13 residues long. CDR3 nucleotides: TGTGCCATCAGTGCCATCTCTGGAAACACCATATATTTT. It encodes CAISAISGNTIYF.